Listed below are T cell receptor beta chains from one sample, sequenced in a study of blood T cell repertoires in COVID-19. Assay: immunoSEQ multiplex PCR; the TCRdb copy retains only in-frame clones and omits some. The sample holds about 170,000 clones; approximately 84% are singletons and the top ten take 0.95% to 1.5%. The source material was PBMCs or T cells enriched from blood (not recorded which). The receptors shown here come from a human donor with acute COVID-19. The donor label of this sample is uncertain. Each CDR3 is given with its conserved first and last residue. The order of the fields is clone size, J gene, D gene, V gene, CDR3 DNA, CDR3 protein. D genes are given only for firm matches. Expanded clones get a size class; other rows say once, few or many, or leave the size out.

- | TRBJ1-2 | - | TRBV9 | TGTGCCAGCAGCCCTTTCGACAGCGAGCACCCAAAATACTATGGCTACACCTTC | CASSPFDSEHPKYYGYTF
- | TRBJ2-7 | TRBD1 | TRBV15 | TGTGCCACCAGCAGGGGAACAGGGGTCAACCAGTACTTC | CATSRGTGVNQYF
- | TRBJ2-3 | TRBD2 | TRBV5-1 | TGCGCCAGCAGCGCGGGACTAGCGGGGGGGCCGGGAGATACGCAGTATTTT | CASSAGLAGGPGDTQYF
- | TRBJ1-2 | - | TRBV3-1/TRBV3-2 | TGTGCCAGCAGCCAGACTTTCAGGGGCGGCTATGGCTACACCTTC | CASSQTFRGGYGYTF
- | TRBJ2-3 | - | TRBV6-5 | TGTGCCAGCAGTCTCTGGACAGAGGGCACAGATACGCAGTATTTT | CASSLWTEGTDTQYF
- | TRBJ2-2 | - | TRBV14 | TGTGCCAGCAGCCAAGACCCCAGGGAAAATAACACCGGGGAGCTGTTTTTT | CASSQDPRENNTGELFF
- | TRBJ2-7 | - | TRBV2 | TGTGCCAGCAGGACACAGCGACAGGGACTCCACGAGCAGTACTTC | CASRTQRQGLHEQYF
- | TRBJ2-1 | TRBD2 | TRBV4-2 | TGTGCCAGCAGCCAAGAGGGACTAGAGGTCGTCTTC | CASSQEGLEVVF
- | TRBJ1-3 | - | TRBV10-3 | TGTGCCATCAGTAAGGACAGCGAGGGAAACACCATATATTTT | CAISKDSEGNTIYF
- | TRBJ2-7 | - | TRBV18 | TGTGCCAGCTCACCCCTCGGACAGATTGCGTACGAGCAGTACTTC | CASSPLGQIAYEQYF
once | TRBJ2-3 | - | TRBV5-1 | TGCGCCAGCCTTTTTCTTAGCCCCCCAGATACGCAGTATTTT | CASLFLSPPDTQYF
few | TRBJ1-5 | - | TRBV5-1 | TGCGCCAGCAGCTTGGTGTCAGGGAATCAGCCCCAGCATTTT | CASSLVSGNQPQHF
- | TRBJ2-1 | TRBD1 | TRBV11-3 | TGTGCCAGCAGCTCACGGATAGAGGGGGCTGGGGCACCGGTGGACAATGAGCAGTTCTTC | CASSSRIEGAGAPVDNEQFF
- | TRBJ2-3 | - | TRBV2 | TGTGCCAGCAGTGAATACCCCGGTTCCGGGGATACGCAGTATTTT | CASSEYPGSGDTQYF
- | TRBJ1-5 | - | TRBV30 | TGTGCCTGGAGTCGCGTCAATCAGCCCCAGCATTTT | CAWSRVNQPQHF
- | TRBJ1-6 | TRBD1 | TRBV5-1 | TGCGCCAGCAGCTGGACAGGAGAAGCTAATTCACCCCTCCACTTT | CASSWTGEANSPLHF
- | TRBJ1-1 | - | TRBV10-3 | TGTGCCATCAGTGAGTGGGCGGGGAGGACTGAAGCTTTCTTT | CAISEWAGRTEAFF
- | TRBJ1-3 | TRBD1 | TRBV7-2 | TGTGCCAGCAGCTTCTACGGGGACAGGGCTGGAAACACCATATATTTT | CASSFYGDRAGNTIYF
- | TRBJ2-1 | TRBD1 | TRBV2 | TGTGCCAGCAGTAGACAGGGGGTGGATATTGGTGAGCAGTTCTTC | CASSRQGVDIGEQFF
- | TRBJ1-2 | TRBD1 | TRBV7-9 | TGTGCCAGCAGCCGGTTGACAGGGAATAACTATGGCTACACCTTC | CASSRLTGNNYGYTF
- | TRBJ1-1 | TRBD1 | TRBV6-5 | TGTGCCTGCCGACAGGGGAGGACTGAAGCTTTCTTT | CACRQGRTEAFF
- | TRBJ1-1 | - | TRBV6-1 | TGTGCCAGCAGTGAAGCCGGTATTTACAGGGCCATGAACACTGAAGCTTTCTTT | CASSEAGIYRAMNTEAFF
- | TRBJ2-3 | - | TRBV7-3 | TGTGCCAGCAGCTTAACCGCGAGCGGTACGCAGTATTTT | CASSLTASGTQYF
- | TRBJ2-2 | - | TRBV7-3 | TGTGCCAGCAGCTTAAATCAGGCGGGGAACACCGGGGAGCTGTTTTTT | CASSLNQAGNTGELFF
once | TRBJ2-2 | - | TRBV7-9 | TGTGCCAGCAGCTTAGAGCATTACGGCGGGGAGCTGTTTTTT | CASSLEHYGGELFF
- | TRBJ2-5 | TRBD2 | TRBV7-2 | TGTGCCAGCAGCTTATATATCGGGGGGGCGCGAGAGACCCAGTACTTC | CASSLYIGGARETQYF
- | TRBJ1-1 | - | TRBV7-9 | TGTGCCAGCAGCTGGACCGGACTAGAGGACACTGAAGCTTTCTTT | CASSWTGLEDTEAFF
- | TRBJ2-2 | TRBD2 | TRBV27 | TGTGCCAGCAGTGGGCTGACTAGCGGGGGACCGAACACCGGGGAGCTGTTTTTT | CASSGLTSGGPNTGELFF
- | TRBJ1-6 | - | TRBV2 | TGTGCCAGCAAAGGGACAAATAATTCACCCCTCCACTTT | CASKGTNNSPLHF
- | TRBJ2-2 | - | TRBV14 | TGTGCCAGCAGCCAAGTGGCAGGGTCCGGGGAGCTGTTTTTT | CASSQVAGSGELFF
- | TRBJ2-5 | - | TRBV10-3 | TGTGCCATCAGTATCAGGGCCCAAGAGACCCAGTACTTC | CAISIRAQETQYF
few | TRBJ1-1 | - | TRBV3-1/TRBV3-2 | TGTGCCAGCAGCCCGAGGCGGGGAAACACTGAAGCTTTCTTT | CASSPRRGNTEAFF
- | TRBJ2-3 | - | TRBV7-6 | TGTGCCAGCAGCTTAGCGACAGCTATGGGCCAGAAAGGGACAGATACGCAGTATTTT | CASSLATAMGQKGTDTQYF
- | TRBJ2-3 | - | TRBV2 | TGTGCCAGCATGACAACTTTACACACAGATACGCAGTATTTT | CASMTTLHTDTQYF
- | TRBJ2-1 | TRBD1 | TRBV3-1/TRBV3-2 | TGTGCCAGCAGCCGGTGGATTGGACAGGGGGGGGATGAGCAGTTCTTC | CASSRWIGQGGDEQFF
- | TRBJ2-2 | - | TRBV4-3 | TGCGCCAGCAGCCCACAAGCGGATAACACCGGGGAGCTGTTTTTT | CASSPQADNTGELFF
- | TRBJ1-5 | - | TRBV4-3 | TGCGCCAGCAGCCAAGAGTTTCGGTACAATCAGCCCCAGCATTTT | CASSQEFRYNQPQHF
- | TRBJ1-3 | - | TRBV15 | TGTGCCACCAGCAGATCTCAGGGTTCTGGAAACACCATATATTTT | CATSRSQGSGNTIYF
- | TRBJ2-1 | TRBD1 | TRBV10-3 | TGTGCCACATTTCTAGGGACAGGGGGATTGAATGAGCAGTTCTTC | CATFLGTGGLNEQFF